Presented here are 8 T cell receptor beta chains from one specimen sequenced in a study of T cell responses to AZD1222 COVID-19 vaccine. Here immunoSEQ multiplex PCR was the method, and the copy in TCRdb shows in-frame clones only, minus some. The sample includes more than 95,000 clones, 70% to 90% of them seen just once. Sample: peripheral blood, taken on day 0 of MenACWY control vaccination. The source of these receptors is an adult in good health.

The table lists this clone with a few counts. The V and J genes are TRBV19 and TRBJ1-5; TRBD1 is a possible D gene (6 bases). Trimming left V 5 bases short and J 3 bases short, with 8 bases between. The CDR3 has 13 amino acids. Germline V CDR1 and CDR2: LNHDA, SQIVND (reference sequence). The DNA of the CDR3 is TGTGCCAGTAGTTGGGGGGCCAATCAGCCCCAGCATTTT. It encodes CASSWGANQPQHF.

The chain is built from TRBV27 and TRBJ2-7; the D call may be TRBD1 or TRBD2 (5 bases each). The germline V gene encodes CDR1 MNHEY and CDR2 SMNVEV (reference sequence). V lost 9 bases to trimming and J lost 0 bases, with 15 bases between them. The CDR3 runs to 14 residues. The CDR3 loop is CARGVWRSSYEQYF. As DNA, the CDR3 is TGTGCCAGGGGGGTGTGGAGGAGCTCCTACGAGCAGTACTTC.

V gene TRBV6-5 combines with J gene TRBJ1-1, with 8 nucleotides matching TRBD1. V was clipped by 7 bases and J by 6 bases; unmatched bases: 10. The germline CDR1 and CDR2 sequences are MNHEY and SVGAGI. The CDR3 is 14 amino acids. CDR3 sequence reads: CASTQDRVRAEAFF. In DNA form, the CDR3 reads TGTGCCAGCACCCAGGACAGGGTGAGGGCTGAAGCTTTCTTT.

J is TRBJ2-2 and V is TRBV18, with D uncertain. Germline CDR1 KGHSH, CDR2 LQKENI. The CDR3 is made up of 15 amino acids. V was shortened by 2 bases and J by 3 bases, with 10 bases between the two germline ends. CDR3 nucleotides: TGTGCCAGCTCACCATTCGGATCCTACACCGGGGAGCTGTTTTTT. It specifies CASSPFGSYTGELFF.

V is TRBV6-2 or TRBV6-3 and J is TRBJ1-1, with TRBD1 matching 7 bases. Trimming removed 4 bases from V and 4 bases from J; junction bases left unmatched: 9. The CDR3 has 15 residues. Germline CDR1 MNHEY, CDR2 SVGEGT. The CDR3 nucleotides are TGTGCCAGCAGTTTGGAGGGGGCGAGGGCCACTGAAGCTTTCTTT. Its protein is CASSLEGARATEAFF.

The CDR3 nucleotides read TGTGCCAGCAGCCTCGGGACAGGGACCTATAATTCACCCCTCCACTTT. Residues: CASSLGTGTYNSPLHF. The J gene is TRBJ1-6, the V gene TRBV6-2 or TRBV6-3; 9 positions match TRBD1. This CDR3 spans 16 amino acids. Germline CDR1 is MNHEY and CDR2 is SVGEGT. The junction had 5 bases not matched to a gene; V was cut back by 6 bases and J by 2 bases.

The chain uses TRBV28 and TRBJ2-1; 9 nucleotides line up with TRBD2. This CDR3 comprises 20 residues. Losses at the gene ends were 5 bases for V and 4 bases for J; bases not matched to a gene: 21. Germline V gene sequence: CDR1 MDHEN, CDR2 SYDVKM. The CDR3: CASSPPPTGFFSGGYNEQFF. The CDR3, as DNA: TGTGCCAGCAGTCCCCCCCCGACAGGATTCTTTAGCGGGGGTTACAATGAGCAGTTCTTC. The complete variable domain, with remaining parts taken from reference TRBV28 and TRBJ2-1, reads DVKVTQSSRYLVKRTGEKVFLECVQDMDHENMFWYRQDPGLGLRLIYFSYDVKMKEKGDIPEGYSVSREKKERFSLILESASTNQTSMYLCASSPPPTGFFSGGYNEQFFGPGTRLTVL.

The chain couples TRBV9 to TRBJ1-1; D call uncertain. V lost 0 bases to trimming and J lost 1 base, with 19 bases between them. The CDR3 totals 18 residues. The germline CDR1 and CDR2 sequences are SGDLS and YYNGEE. The CDR3 reads CASSVAPALAGSNTEAFF. CDR3 DNA sequence: TGTGCCAGCAGCGTAGCTCCCGCTTTGGCAGGATCGAACACTGAAGCTTTCTTT.